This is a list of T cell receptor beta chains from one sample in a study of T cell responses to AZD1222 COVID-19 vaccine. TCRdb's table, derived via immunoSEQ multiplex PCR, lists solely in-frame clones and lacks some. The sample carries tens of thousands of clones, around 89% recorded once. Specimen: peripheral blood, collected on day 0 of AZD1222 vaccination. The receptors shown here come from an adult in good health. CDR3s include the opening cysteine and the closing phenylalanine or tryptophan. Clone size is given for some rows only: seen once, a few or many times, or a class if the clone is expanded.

CASSLTAIPQGFSPLHF . TRBV5-1
CSVGRTGGNTEAFF . TRBV29-1
CSVPSSETQYF . TRBV29-1
CATSGGALNEQFF . TRBV24-1
CASSQDRRSNQPQHF once TRBV4-3
CASSLSRTTEAFF . TRBV7-3
CASNRGEYTEAFF . TRBV12-5
CASSFGTATNYGYTF . TRBV7-9
CASSLAGGRRRDEQFF . TRBV7-8
CASSQVSLMGHYTDTQYF . TRBV14
CAISEGGTEAFF . TRBV10-3
CASSLVNTLGETQYF . TRBV5-1
CASSEREGQPQHF once TRBV10-1
CASSQWGSTEAFF . TRBV3-1/TRBV3-2
CASSSTDSYEQYF . TRBV5-1
CAWTPRGNSYGYTF . TRBV30
CASSFALAGVYEQYF . TRBV5-6
CASSSPGQLTEAFF . TRBV13
CASSDRTSGETQYF once TRBV10-1
CAWSRSTPGQGRTMNTEAFF . TRBV30
CASSLGTSGEKLFF few TRBV19
CATSDGDRVGGYTF . TRBV24-1
CASSLGLGANEKLFF once TRBV5-1
CASSLDRGPGANVLTF . TRBV7-9
CASSLSGTGGYGYTF . TRBV28
CASNIMTGGRGYTF . TRBV21-1
CASSAQGTGNTIYF once TRBV9
CASRASGGPYTGELFF . TRBV5-6
CATGPRGSGANVLTF . TRBV24-1
CASSETLTGGGSYGYTF . TRBV6-1
CASSYGTGVSYEQYF . TRBV6-5
CASSPDSFQASGNTIYF once TRBV5-4